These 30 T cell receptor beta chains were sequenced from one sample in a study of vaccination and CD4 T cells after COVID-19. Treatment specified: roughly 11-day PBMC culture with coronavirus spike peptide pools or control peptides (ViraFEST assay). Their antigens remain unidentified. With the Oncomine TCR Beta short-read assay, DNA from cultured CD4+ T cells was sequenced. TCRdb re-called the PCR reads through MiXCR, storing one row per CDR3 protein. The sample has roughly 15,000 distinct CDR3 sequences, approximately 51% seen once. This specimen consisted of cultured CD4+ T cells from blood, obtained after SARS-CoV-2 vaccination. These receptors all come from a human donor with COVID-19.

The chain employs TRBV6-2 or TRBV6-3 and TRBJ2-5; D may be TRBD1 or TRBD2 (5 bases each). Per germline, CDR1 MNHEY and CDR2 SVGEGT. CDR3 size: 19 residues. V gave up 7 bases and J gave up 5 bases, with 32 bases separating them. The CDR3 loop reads CASTHTLDSGTRGEETQYF. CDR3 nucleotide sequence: TGTGCCAGCACCCATACCTTGGACTCCGGGACCCGAGGGGAGGAGACCCAGTACTTC.

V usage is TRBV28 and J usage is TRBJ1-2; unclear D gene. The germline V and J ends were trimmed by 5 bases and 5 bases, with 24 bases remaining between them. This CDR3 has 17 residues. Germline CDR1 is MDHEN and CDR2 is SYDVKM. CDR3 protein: CASSPIDGPSFGYGYTF. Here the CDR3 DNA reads TGTGCCAGCAGTCCTATAGACGGGCCCTCCTTTGGTTATGGCTACACCTTC.

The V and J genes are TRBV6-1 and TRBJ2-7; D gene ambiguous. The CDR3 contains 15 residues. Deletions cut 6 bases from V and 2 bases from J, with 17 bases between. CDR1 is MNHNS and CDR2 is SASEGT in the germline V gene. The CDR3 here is CASSYTGPEAYEQYF. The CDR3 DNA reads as TGTGCCAGCAGCTATACCGGCCCCGAAGCCTACGAGCAGTACTTC.

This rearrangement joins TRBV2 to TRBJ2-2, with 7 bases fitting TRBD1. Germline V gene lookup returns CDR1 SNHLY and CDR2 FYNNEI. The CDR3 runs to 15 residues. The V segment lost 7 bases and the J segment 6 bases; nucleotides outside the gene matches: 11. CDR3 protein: CASTGDRGIAGELFF. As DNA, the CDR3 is TGTGCCAGCACCGGGGACAGAGGGATCGCCGGGGAGCTGTTTTTT.

The CDR3 nucleotides are TGTGCCAGCAGCAAGAATCGTGTGGGCACAGATACGCAGTATTTT. This translates into CASSKNRVGTDTQYF. This chain joins TRBV7-9 and TRBJ2-3; D call uncertain. CDR3 length: 15 amino acids. Germline loops: CDR1 SEHNR, CDR2 FQNEAQ (reference sequence). The ends were cut back, 5 bases at V and 1 base at J, with 13 bases in the middle.

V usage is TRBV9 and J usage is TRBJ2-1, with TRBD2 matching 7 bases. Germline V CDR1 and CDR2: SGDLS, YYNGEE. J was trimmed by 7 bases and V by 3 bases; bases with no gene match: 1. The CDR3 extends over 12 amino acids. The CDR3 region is CASSASGNEQFF. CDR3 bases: TGTGCCAGCAGCGCTAGCGGAAATGAGCAGTTCTTC.

CDR3 sequence (DNA): TGTGCCAGTAGTCGGCACTCGAGCTCCTACGAGCAGTACTTC. This sequence encodes CASSRHSSSYEQYF. The rearrangement joins TRBV19 to TRBJ2-7; D is undetermined. V was cut by 5 bases and J by 0 bases, with 11 bases left in between. Per the germline V gene, CDR1 is LNHDA and CDR2 is SQIVND (reference sequence). The CDR3 runs 14 residues.

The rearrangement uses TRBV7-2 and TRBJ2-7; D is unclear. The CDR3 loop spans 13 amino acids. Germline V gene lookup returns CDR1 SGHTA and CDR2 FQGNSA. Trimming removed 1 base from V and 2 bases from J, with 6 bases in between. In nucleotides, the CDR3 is TGTGCCAGCAGCTTAGTTGGGCCCTACGAGCAGTACTTC. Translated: CASSLVGPYEQYF.

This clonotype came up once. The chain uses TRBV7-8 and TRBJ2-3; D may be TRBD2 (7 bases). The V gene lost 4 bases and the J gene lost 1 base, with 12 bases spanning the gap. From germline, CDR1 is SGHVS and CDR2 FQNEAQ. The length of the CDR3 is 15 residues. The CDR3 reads CASSSRGAGTDTQYF. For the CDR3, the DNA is TGTGCCAGCAGCTCCCGGGGGGCCGGCACAGATACGCAGTATTTT. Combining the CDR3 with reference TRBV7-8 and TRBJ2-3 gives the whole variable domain GAGVSQSPRYKVAKRGQDVALRCDPISGHVSLFWYQQALGQGPEFLTYFQNEAQLDKSGLPSDRFFAERPEGSVSTLKIQRTQQEDSAVYLCASSSRGAGTDTQYFGPGTRLTVL.

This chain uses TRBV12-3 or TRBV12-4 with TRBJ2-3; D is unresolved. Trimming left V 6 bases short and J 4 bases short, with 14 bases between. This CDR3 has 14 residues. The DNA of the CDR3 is TGTGCCAGCAGGCTCCTTCGAACGTCAGATACGCAGTATTTT. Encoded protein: CASRLLRTSDTQYF.

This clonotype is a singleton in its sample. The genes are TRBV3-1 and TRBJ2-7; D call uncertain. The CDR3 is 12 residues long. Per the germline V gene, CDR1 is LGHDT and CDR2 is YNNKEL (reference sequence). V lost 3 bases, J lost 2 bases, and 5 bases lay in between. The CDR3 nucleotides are TGTGCCAGCAGCCAGGTCCCCTACGAGCAGTACTTC. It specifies CASSQVPYEQYF.

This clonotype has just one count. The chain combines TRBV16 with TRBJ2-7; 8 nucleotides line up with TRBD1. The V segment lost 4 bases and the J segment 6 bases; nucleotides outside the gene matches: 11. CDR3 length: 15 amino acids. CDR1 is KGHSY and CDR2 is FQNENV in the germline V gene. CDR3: CASSLSGTGHLEQYF. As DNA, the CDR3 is TGTGCCAGCAGCCTCTCCGGGACAGGCCACCTCGAGCAGTACTTC. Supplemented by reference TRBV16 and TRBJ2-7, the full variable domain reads GEEVAQTPKHLVRGEGQKAKLYCAPIKGHSYVFWYQQVLKNEFKFLISFQNENVFDETGMPKERFSAKCLPNSPCSLEIQATKLEDSAVYFCASSLSGTGHLEQYFGPGTRLTVT.

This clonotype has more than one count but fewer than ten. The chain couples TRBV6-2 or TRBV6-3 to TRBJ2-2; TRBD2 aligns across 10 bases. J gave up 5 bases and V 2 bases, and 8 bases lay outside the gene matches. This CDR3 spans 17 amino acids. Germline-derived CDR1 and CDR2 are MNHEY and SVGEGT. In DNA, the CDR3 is TGTGCCAGCAGTTACCCCAGCGGGGGGGGCTTTACCGGGGAGCTGTTTTTT. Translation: CASSYPSGGGFTGELFF.

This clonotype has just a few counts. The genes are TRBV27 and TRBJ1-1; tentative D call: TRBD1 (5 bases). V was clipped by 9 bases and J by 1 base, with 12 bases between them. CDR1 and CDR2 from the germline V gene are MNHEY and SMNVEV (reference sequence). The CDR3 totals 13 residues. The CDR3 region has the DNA TGTGCCAGTGGTCGGGGGGAGAACACTGAAGCTTTCTTT. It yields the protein CASGRGENTEAFF.

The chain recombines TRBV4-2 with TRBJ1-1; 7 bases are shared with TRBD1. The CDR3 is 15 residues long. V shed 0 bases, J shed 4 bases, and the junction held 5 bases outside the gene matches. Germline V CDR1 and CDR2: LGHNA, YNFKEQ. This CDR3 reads CASSQDLQGGTEAFF. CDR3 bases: TGTGCCAGCAGCCAAGATCTCCAGGGGGGCACTGAAGCTTTCTTT.

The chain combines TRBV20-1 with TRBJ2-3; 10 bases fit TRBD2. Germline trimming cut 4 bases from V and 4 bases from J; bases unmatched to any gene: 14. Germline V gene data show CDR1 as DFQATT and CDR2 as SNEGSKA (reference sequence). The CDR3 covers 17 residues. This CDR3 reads CSAKEPQRGGYADTQYF. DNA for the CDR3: TGCAGTGCTAAAGAGCCCCAGCGGGGGGGGTATGCAGATACGCAGTATTTT.

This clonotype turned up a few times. CDR3 sequence reads: CAISEPGTRPYEQYF. CDR3 DNA: TGTGCCATCAGTGAACCCGGGACTAGGCCGTACGAGCAGTACTTC. This rearrangement joins TRBV10-3 to TRBJ2-7; 8 positions match TRBD2. The ends lost 3 bases at V and 4 bases at J; junction bases unmatched: 8. The germline V gene has CDR1 ENHRY and CDR2 SYGVKD. This CDR3 is 15 amino acids long.

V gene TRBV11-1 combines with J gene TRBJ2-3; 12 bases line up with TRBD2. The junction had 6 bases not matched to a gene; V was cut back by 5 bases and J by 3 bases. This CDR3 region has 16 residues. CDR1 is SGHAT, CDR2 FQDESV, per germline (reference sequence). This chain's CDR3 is CASSILAGGQTDTQYF. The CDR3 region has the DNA TGTGCCAGCAGCATACTAGCGGGGGGACAGACAGATACGCAGTATTTT.

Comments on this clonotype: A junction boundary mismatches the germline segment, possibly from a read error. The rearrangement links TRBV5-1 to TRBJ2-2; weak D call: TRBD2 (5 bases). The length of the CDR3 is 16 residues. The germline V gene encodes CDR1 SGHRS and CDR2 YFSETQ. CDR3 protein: CASRLVERRTTGELFF. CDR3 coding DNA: TGCGCCAGCAGGTTGGTGGAGCGGAGGACCACCGGGGAGCTGTTTTTT. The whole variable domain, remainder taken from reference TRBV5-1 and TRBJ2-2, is KAGVTQTPRYLIKTRGQQVTLSCSPISGHRSVSWYQQTPGQGLQFLFEYFSETQRNKGNFPGRFSGRQFSNSRSEMNVSTLELGDSALYLCASRLVERRTTGELFFGEGSRLTVL.

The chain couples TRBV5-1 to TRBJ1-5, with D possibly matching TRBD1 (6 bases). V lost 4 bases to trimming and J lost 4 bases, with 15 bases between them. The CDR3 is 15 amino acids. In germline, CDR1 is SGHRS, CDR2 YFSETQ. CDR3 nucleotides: TGCGCCAGCAGCGTACAGGGATATACGAATCAGCCCCAGCATTTT. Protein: CASSVQGYTNQPQHF.

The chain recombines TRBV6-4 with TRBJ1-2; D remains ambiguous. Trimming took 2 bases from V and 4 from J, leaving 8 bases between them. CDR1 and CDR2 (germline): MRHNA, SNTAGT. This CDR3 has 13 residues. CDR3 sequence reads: CASSDATCYGYTF. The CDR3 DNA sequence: TGTGCCAGCAGTGACGCAACCTGCTATGGCTACACCTTC.

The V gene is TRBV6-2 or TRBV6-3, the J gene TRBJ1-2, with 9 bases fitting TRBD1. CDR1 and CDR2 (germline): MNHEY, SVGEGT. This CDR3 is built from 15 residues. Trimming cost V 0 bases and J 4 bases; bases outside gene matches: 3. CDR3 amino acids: CASSYSKGQGYGYTF. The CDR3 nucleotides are TGTGCCAGCAGTTACTCTAAGGGACAGGGCTATGGCTACACCTTC.

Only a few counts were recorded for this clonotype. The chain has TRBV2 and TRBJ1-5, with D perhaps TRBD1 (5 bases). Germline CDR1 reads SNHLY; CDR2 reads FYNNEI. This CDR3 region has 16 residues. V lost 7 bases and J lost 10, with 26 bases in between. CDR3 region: CASTGIGTGPPTPQHF. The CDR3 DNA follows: TGTGCCAGCACCGGAATAGGTACGGGACCACCGACACCCCAGCATTTT.

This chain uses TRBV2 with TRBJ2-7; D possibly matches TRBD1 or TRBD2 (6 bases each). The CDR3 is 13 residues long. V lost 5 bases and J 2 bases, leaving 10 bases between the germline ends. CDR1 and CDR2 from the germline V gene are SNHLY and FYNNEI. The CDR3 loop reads CASSYREAYEQYF. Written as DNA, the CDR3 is TGTGCCAGCAGTTACAGGGAGGCCTACGAGCAGTACTTC.

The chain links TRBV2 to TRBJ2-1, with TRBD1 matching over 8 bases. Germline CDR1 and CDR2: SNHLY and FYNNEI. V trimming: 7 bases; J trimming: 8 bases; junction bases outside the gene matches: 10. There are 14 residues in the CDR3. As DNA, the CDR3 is TGTGCCAGCACCGGCCAGGGGGCGCGCTATGAGCAGTTCTTC. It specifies CASTGQGARYEQFF.

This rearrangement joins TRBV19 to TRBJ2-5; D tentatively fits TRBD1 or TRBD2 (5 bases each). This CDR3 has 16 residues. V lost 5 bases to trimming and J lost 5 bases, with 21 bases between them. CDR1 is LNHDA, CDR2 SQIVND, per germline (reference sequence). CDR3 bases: TGTGCCAGTAGTTCCTCTCCATGGGACCTTGGGGAGACCCAGTACTTC. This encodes CASSSSPWDLGETQYF.

This chain's CDR3 is CSVERAGTYEQYF. The CDR3 coding sequence is TGCAGCGTTGAAAGGGCGGGTACCTACGAGCAGTACTTC. This chain joins TRBV29-1 and TRBJ2-7; a weak D match, TRBD2 (5 bases). V was clipped by 2 bases and J by 2 bases, with 10 bases between them. This CDR3 has 13 amino acids. Germline assignment: CDR1 SQVTM and CDR2 ANQGSEA.

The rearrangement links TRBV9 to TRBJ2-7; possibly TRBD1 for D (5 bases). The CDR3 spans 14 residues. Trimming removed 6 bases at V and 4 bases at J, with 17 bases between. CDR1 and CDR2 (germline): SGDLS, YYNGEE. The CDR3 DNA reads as TGTGCCAGCATCCCCAGGGTTTCGGGTTACGAGCAGTACTTC. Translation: CASIPRVSGYEQYF.

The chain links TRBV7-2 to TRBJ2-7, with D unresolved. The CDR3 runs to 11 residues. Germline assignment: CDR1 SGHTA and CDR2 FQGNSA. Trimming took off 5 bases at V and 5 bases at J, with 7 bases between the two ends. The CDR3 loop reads CASSNAHEQYF. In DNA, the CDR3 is TGTGCCAGCAGCAACGCCCACGAGCAGTACTTC.

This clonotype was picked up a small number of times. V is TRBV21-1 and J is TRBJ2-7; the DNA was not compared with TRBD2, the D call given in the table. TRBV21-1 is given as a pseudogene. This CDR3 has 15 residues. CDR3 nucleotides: TGTGCCAGCAGCGAATCGAGGCGCGAGGGCTACGAGCAGTACTTC. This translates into CASSESRREGYEQYF.